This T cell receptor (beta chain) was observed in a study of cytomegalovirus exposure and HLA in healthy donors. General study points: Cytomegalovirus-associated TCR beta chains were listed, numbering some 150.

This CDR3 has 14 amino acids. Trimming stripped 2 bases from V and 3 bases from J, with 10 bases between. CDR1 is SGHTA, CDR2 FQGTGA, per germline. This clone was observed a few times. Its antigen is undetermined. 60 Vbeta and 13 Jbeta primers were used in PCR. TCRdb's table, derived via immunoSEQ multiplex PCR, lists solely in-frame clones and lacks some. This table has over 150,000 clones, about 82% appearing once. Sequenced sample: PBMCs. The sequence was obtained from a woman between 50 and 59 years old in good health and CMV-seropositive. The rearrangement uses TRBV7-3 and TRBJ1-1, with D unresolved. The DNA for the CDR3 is TGTGCCAGCAGCTTACGGGGAGTGTACACTGAAGCTTTCTTT. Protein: CASSLRGVYTEAFF. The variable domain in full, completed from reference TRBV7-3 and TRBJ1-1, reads GAGVSQTPSNKVTEKGKYVELRCDPISGHTALYWYRQSLGQGPEFLIYFQGTGAADDSGLPNDRFFAVRPEGSVSTLKIQRTERGDSAVYLCASSLRGVYTEAFFGQGTRLTVV.